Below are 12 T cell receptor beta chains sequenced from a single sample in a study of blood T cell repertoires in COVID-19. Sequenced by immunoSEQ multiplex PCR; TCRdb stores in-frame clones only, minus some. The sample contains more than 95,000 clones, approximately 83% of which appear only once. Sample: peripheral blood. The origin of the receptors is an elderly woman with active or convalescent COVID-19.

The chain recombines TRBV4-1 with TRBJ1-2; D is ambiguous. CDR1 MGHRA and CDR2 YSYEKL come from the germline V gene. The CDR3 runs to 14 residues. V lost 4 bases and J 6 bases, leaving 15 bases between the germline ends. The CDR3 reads CASSLTAAIHGYTF. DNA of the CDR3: TGCGCCAGCAGCCTGACGGCAGCGATTCATGGCTACACCTTC.

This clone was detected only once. In nucleotides, the CDR3 is TGTGCCAGCAGCCAAGACACTATAACTGGACTAGCGGGAGGGAGAGATACGCAGTATTTT. Translated: CASSQDTITGLAGGRDTQYF. V gene TRBV3-1 (or the pseudogene TRBV3-2) combines with J gene TRBJ2-3; 15 bases match TRBD2. This CDR3 spans 20 amino acids. Germline V gene lookup returns CDR1 LGHDT and CDR2 YNNKEL (reference sequence). Losses at the gene ends were 0 bases for V and 5 bases for J; bases not matched to a gene: 12.

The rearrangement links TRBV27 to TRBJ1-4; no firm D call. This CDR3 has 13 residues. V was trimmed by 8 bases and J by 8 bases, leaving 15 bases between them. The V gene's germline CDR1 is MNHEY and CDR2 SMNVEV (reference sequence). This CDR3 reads CASAWAAGEKLFF. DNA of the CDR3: TGTGCCAGCGCCTGGGCAGCAGGCGAAAAACTGTTTTTT. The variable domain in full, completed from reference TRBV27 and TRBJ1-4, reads EAQVTQNPRYLITVTGKKLTVTCSQNMNHEYMSWYRQDPGLGLRQIYYSMNVEVTDKGDVPEGYKVSRKEKRNFPLILESPSPNQTSLYFCASAWAAGEKLFFGSGTQLSVL.

The CDR3 DNA is TGCGCCAGCAGCTTGGCAGGGGCGGTTGGAAACACCATATATTTT. It specifies CASSLAGAVGNTIYF. The chain is built from TRBV5-1 and TRBJ1-3, with a tentative D call TRBD1 (6 bases). The germline V and J ends were trimmed by 0 bases and 3 bases, with 10 bases remaining between them. The CDR3 is 15 residues long. Germline V lookup: CDR1 SGHRS, CDR2 YFSETQ.

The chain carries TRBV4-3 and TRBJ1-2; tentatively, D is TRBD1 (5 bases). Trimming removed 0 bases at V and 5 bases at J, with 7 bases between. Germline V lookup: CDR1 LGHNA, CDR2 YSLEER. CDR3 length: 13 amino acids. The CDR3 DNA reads TGCGCCAGCAGCCAAGAGACAGCTTATGGCTACACCTTC. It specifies CASSQETAYGYTF.

CDR3: CATQSRDSVSGNTIYF. DNA of the CDR3: TGTGCCACCCAGTCCCGGGACAGTGTCTCTGGAAACACCATATATTTT. The chain is built from TRBV10-3 and TRBJ1-3; TRBD1 matches 7 bases. CDR3 length equals 16 residues. Germline CDR1 reads ENHRY; CDR2 reads SYGVKD. V gave up 10 bases and J gave up 0 bases; unmatched junction bases: 12.

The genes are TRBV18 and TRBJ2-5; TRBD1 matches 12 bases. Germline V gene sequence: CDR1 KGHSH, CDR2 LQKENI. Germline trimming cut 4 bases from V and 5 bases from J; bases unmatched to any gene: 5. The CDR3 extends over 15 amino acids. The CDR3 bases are TGTGCCAGCTCACGGGGACAGGGGGCAATGGAGACCCAGTACTTC. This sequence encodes CASSRGQGAMETQYF. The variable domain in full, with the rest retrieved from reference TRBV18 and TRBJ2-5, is NAGVMQNPRHLVRRRGQEARLRCSPMKGHSHVYWYRQLPEEGLKFMVYLQKENIIDESGMPKERFSAEFPKEGPSILRIQQVVRGDSAAYFCASSRGQGAMETQYFGPGTRLLVL.

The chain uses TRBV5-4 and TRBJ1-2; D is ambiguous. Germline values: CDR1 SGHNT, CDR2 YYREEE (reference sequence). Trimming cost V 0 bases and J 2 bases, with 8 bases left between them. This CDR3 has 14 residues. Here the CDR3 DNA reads TGTGCCAGCAGCTTGGGTTCCGGGAACTATGGCTACACCTTC. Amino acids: CASSLGSGNYGYTF. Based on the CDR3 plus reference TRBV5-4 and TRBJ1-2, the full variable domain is ETGVTQSPTHLIKTRGQQVTLRCSSQSGHNTVSWYQQALGQGPQFIFQYYREEENGRGNFPPRFSGLQFPNYSSELNVNALELDDSALYLCASSLGSGNYGYTFGSGTRLTVV.

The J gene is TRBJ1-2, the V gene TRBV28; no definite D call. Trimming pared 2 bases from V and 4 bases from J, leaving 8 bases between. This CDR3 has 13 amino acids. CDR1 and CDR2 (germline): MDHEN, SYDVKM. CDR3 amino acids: CASSLQAVYGYTF. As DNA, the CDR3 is TGTGCCAGCAGTTTACAGGCCGTCTATGGCTACACCTTC.

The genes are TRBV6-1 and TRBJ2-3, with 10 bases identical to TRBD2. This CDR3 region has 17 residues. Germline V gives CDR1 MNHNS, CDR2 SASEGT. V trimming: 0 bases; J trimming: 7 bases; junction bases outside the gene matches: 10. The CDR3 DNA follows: TGTGCCAGCAGTGAAGCGGTAGCGGGGGGCCTGGGGAATACGCAGTATTTT. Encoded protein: CASSEAVAGGLGNTQYF.

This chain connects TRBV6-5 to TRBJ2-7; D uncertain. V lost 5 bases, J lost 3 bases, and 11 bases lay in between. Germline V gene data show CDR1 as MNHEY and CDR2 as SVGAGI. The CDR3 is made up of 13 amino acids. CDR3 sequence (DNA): TGTGCCAGCAGTCCGACAAGATTCTACGAGCAGTACTTC. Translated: CASSPTRFYEQYF.

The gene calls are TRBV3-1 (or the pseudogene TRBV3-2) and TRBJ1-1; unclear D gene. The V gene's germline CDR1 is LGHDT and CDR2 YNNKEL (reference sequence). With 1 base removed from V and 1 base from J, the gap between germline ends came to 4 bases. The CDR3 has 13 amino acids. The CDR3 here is CASSQGRNTEAFF. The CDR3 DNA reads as TGTGCCAGCAGCCAAGGGAGGAACACTGAAGCTTTCTTT.